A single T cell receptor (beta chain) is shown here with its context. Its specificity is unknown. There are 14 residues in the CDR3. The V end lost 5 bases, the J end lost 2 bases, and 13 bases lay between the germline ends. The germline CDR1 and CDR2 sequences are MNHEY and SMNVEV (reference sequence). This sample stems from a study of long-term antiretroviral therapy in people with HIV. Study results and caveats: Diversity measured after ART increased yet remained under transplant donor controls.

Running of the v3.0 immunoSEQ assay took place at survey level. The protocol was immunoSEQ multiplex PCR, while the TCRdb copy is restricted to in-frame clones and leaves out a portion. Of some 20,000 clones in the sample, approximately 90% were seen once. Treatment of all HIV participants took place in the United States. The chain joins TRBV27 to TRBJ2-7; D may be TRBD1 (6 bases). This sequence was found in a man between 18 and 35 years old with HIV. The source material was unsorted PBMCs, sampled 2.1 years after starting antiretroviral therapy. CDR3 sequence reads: CASSENGTPYEQYF. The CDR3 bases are TGTGCCAGCAGTGAGAACGGGACACCCTACGAGCAGTACTTC.